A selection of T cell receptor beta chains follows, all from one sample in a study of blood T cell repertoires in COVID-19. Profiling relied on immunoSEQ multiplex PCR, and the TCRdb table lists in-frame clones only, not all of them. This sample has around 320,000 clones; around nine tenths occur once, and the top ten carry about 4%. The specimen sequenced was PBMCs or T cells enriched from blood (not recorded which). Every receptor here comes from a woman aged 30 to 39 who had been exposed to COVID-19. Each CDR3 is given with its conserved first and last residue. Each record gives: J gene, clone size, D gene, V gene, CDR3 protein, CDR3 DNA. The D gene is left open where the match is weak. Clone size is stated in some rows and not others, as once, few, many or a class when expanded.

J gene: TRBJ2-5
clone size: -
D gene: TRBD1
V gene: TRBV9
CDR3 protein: CASSPGTGELRTQYF
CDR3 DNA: TGTGCCAGCAGCCCCGGGACAGGGGAACTCCGGACCCAGTACTTC

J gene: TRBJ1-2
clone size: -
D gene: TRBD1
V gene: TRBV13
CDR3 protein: CATSTGVNYGYTF
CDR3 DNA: TGTGCCACCTCGACAGGGGTAAACTATGGCTACACCTTC

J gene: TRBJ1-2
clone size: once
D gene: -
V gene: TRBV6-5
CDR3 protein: CASSPVPTTVGYTF
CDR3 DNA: TGTGCCAGCAGTCCCGTCCCGACTACCGTAGGCTACACCTTC

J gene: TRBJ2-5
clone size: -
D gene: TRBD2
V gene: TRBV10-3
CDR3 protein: CAISRRASGRGGETQYF
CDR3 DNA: TGTGCCATCAGTCGACGGGCTAGCGGTAGGGGCGGGGAGACCCAGTACTTC

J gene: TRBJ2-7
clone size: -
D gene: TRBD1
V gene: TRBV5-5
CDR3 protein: CASSLGPSRGRFSYEQYF
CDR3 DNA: TGTGCCAGCAGCTTGGGCCCTTCCAGGGGGCGCTTTTCCTACGAGCAGTACTTC

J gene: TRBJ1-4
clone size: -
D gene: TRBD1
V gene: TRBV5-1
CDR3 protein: CASRTSGGPNEKLFF
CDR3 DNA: TGCGCCAGCAGAACCTCAGGGGGCCCTAATGAAAAACTGTTTTTT

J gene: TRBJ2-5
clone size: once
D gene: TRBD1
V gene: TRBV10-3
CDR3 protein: CATKTPGQGSQTQYF
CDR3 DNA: TGTGCCACCAAGACCCCGGGACAGGGTTCGCAGACCCAGTACTTC

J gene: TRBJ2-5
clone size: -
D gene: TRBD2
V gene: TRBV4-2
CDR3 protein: CASSQELADQETQYF
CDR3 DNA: TGTGCCAGCAGCCAGGAACTAGCGGACCAAGAGACCCAGTACTTC

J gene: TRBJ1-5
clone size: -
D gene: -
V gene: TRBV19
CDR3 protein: CASSPGGRGPQHF
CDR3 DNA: TGTGCCAGTAGCCCGGGGGGGCGAGGACCCCAGCATTTT

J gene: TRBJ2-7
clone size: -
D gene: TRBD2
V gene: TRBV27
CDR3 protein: CASSLLAGGYEQYF
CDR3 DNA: TGTGCCAGCAGTTTATTAGCGGGGGGATACGAGCAGTACTTC

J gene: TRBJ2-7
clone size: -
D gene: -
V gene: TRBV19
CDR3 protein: CASSFGSGGFYEQYF
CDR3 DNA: TGTGCCAGTAGTTTCGGGTCAGGGGGGTTCTACGAGCAGTACTTC

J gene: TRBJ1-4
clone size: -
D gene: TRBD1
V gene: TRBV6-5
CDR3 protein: CASSDRATNEKLFF
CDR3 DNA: TGTGCCAGCAGCGACAGGGCAACTAATGAAAAACTGTTTTTT

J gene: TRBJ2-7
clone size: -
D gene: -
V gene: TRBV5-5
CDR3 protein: CASSWTEQEQYF
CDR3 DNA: TGTGCCAGCAGCTGGACAGAACAGGAGCAGTACTTC

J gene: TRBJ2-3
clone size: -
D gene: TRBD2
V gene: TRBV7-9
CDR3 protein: CASSLALGRGLGTDTQYF
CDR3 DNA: TGTGCCAGCAGCTTAGCTCTTGGGCGGGGACTAGGAACAGATACGCAGTATTTT